A single sample gave rise to the 13 T cell receptor beta chains below, sequenced in a study of technical replicates of blood from a few donors. Sequencing used immunoSEQ multiplex PCR; TCRdb keeps in-frame clones, though not all of them. The table lists about 81,000 clones, more than 90% of them singletons. Material for sequencing was T cells isolated from PBMCs. The receptor set was obtained from a human donor in good health.

In this sample, this clone turned up once. The V and J genes are TRBV29-1 and TRBJ2-1; D gene unclear. V lost 5 bases to trimming and J lost 0 bases, with 8 bases between them. CDR3 length: 13 residues. Germline-derived CDR1 and CDR2 are SQVTM and ANQGSEA. The CDR3 sequence: CSVKRSSYNEQFF. In nucleotides, the CDR3 is TGCAGCGTTAAACGGAGCTCCTACAATGAGCAGTTCTTC.

V is TRBV7-9 and J is TRBJ1-2, with 9 bases fitting TRBD1. Germline lookup yields CDR1 SEHNR and CDR2 FQNEAQ (reference sequence). This CDR3 spans 16 amino acids. Germline trimming cut 3 bases from V and 4 bases from J; bases unmatched to any gene: 9. The CDR3 sequence: CASSFQLQGAFYGYTF. DNA for the CDR3: TGTGCCAGCAGCTTTCAATTACAGGGGGCCTTCTATGGCTACACCTTC. The full variable domain, completed using reference TRBV7-9 and TRBJ1-2, is DTGVSQNPRHKITKRGQNVTFRCDPISEHNRLYWYRQTLGQGPEFLTYFQNEAQLEKSRLLSDRFSAERPKGSFSTLEIQRTEQGDSAMYLCASSFQLQGAFYGYTFGSGTRLTVV.

The V and J genes are TRBV19 and TRBJ1-5; 9 bases agree with TRBD1. V lost 9 bases and J lost 4; bases outside the gene matches: 10. The CDR3 covers 15 residues. The germline gives CDR1 LNHDA, CDR2 SQIVND (reference sequence). CDR3 sequence (DNA): TGTGCCAGCCTACGGACAGGGGATGGGAATCAGCCCCAGCATTTT. This encodes CASLRTGDGNQPQHF.

This chain uses TRBV10-1 with TRBJ1-5, with D possibly being TRBD1 (5 bases). V was trimmed by 2 bases and J by 5 bases, leaving 13 bases between them. Germline V gene data show CDR1 as WNHNN and CDR2 as SYGVQD (reference sequence). CDR3 length equals 15 residues. CDR3 coding DNA: TGCGCCAGCAGTGAGAATATGGGGCCGGATCAGCCCCAGCATTTT. It yields the protein CASSENMGPDQPQHF.

This chain connects TRBV30 to TRBJ2-7; D is possibly TRBD2 (5 bases). The CDR3 spans 12 residues. The ends were cut back, 0 bases at V and 6 bases at J, with 9 bases in the middle. From germline, CDR1 is GTSNPN and CDR2 SVGIG (reference sequence). The CDR3 region has the DNA TGTGCCTGGAGTGTTTCGGGGAGCGAGCAGTACTTC. Translating gives CAWSVSGSEQYF.

The V call is TRBV7-9, the J call TRBJ2-5, with 13 bases fitting TRBD2. The CDR3 is 15 residues long. Germline trimming cut 5 bases from V and 4 bases from J; bases unmatched to any gene: 4. The germline V gene encodes CDR1 SEHNR and CDR2 FQNEAQ (reference sequence). In nucleotides, the CDR3 is TGTGCCAGCAGCCCTGGACTAGCGGGAGTAGAGACCCAGTACTTC. This translates into CASSPGLAGVETQYF.

This clone was detected once. This sequence joins TRBV6-7 and TRBJ2-2; 8 bases are a match to TRBD1. TRBV6-7 is an open reading frame, and its role is uncertain. This CDR3 contains 15 residues. With 5 bases clipped from V and 4 bases from J, the junction kept 6 bases outside the gene matches. For the CDR3, the DNA is TGTGCCAGCAGTAAACAGGGGGGATGCACCGGGGAGCTGTTTTTT. It yields the protein CASSKQGGCTGELFF.

The gene calls are TRBV25-1 and TRBJ2-3, with D possibly being TRBD1 (5 bases). This CDR3 is 13 amino acids long. Germline CDR1 reads MGHDK; CDR2 reads SYGVNS. V was cut by 5 bases and J by 7 bases, with 13 bases left in between. The CDR3 region has the DNA TGTGCCAGCAGTTGGGGCGACACCCATACGCAGTATTTT. It encodes CASSWGDTHTQYF.

V gene TRBV2 combines with J gene TRBJ1-2; 11 positions match TRBD1. Trimming at V came to 10 bases and at J to 6 bases, leaving 10 bases not matched to a gene. Germline V gene lookup returns CDR1 SNHLY and CDR2 FYNNEI. The length of the CDR3 is 14 residues. The CDR3 bases are TGTGCCACGGGGCGGGACAGGGGGACGGATGGCTACACCTTC. It encodes CATGRDRGTDGYTF. Variable domain in full (rest from reference TRBV2 and TRBJ1-2): EPEVTQTPSHQVTQMGQEVILRCVPISNHLYFYWYRQILGQKVEFLVSFYNNEISEKSEIFDDQFSVERPDGSNFTLKIRSTKLEDSAMYFCATGRDRGTDGYTFGSGTRLTVV.

The chain carries TRBV5-6 and TRBJ2-7, with D unclear. V lost 0 bases to trimming and J lost 5 bases, with 15 bases between them. Germline V lookup: CDR1 SGHDT, CDR2 YYEEEE. This CDR3 comprises 15 residues. CDR3 DNA: TGTGCCAGCAGCTTGGGGTTAGACATTTGGGACGAGCAGTACTTC. Protein product: CASSLGLDIWDEQYF.

The rearrangement joins TRBV2 to TRBJ2-2, with D possibly being TRBD2 (5 bases). There are 14 residues in the CDR3. Germline assignment: CDR1 SNHLY and CDR2 FYNNEI. Trimming pared 7 bases from V and 0 bases from J, leaving 9 bases between. CDR3 nucleotide sequence: TGTGCCAGCAAACGGGATCCGAACACCGGGGAGCTGTTTTTT. Its translation: CASKRDPNTGELFF.

The J gene is TRBJ2-7, the V gene TRBV5-8, with D tentatively TRBD1 (6 bases). Germline CDR1 reads SGHTS; CDR2 reads YDEGEE. This CDR3 comprises 14 residues. Trimming stripped 1 base from V and 4 bases from J, with 12 bases between. The CDR3 protein is CASSLIPGAYEQYF. The CDR3 region has the DNA TGTGCCAGCAGCTTGATTCCAGGGGCATACGAGCAGTACTTC.

The chain uses TRBV6-6 and TRBJ2-3; TRBD2 aligns across 8 bases. The CDR3 has 15 residues. Per the germline V gene, CDR1 is MNHNY and CDR2 is SVGAGI (reference sequence). Losses at the gene ends were 6 bases for V and 6 bases for J; bases not matched to a gene: 11. CDR3 coding DNA: TGTGCCAGCAGACCTCAGCGGGAGTTTTCGGATACGCAGTATTTT. Its protein product is CASRPQREFSDTQYF.